The rows below give T cell receptor beta chains drawn from one sample of a study of blood T cell repertoires in COVID-19. Assay: immunoSEQ multiplex PCR; the TCRdb copy retains only in-frame clones and omits some. The data hold 150,000 or so clones, with more than 70% observed a single time. The sequencing sample was made of PBMCs or T cells enriched from blood (not recorded which). These receptors originate from a man aged 35-49 years who had recovered from COVID-19. CDR3s include the opening cysteine and the closing phenylalanine or tryptophan. D genes are given only for firm matches. Size values are once, few and many counts, or a class for expanded clones, and some rows have none.

length	size	V	J	D	DNA	CDR3
16	-	TRBV6-1	TRBJ2-1	TRBD2	TGTGCCAGCAGTGAATGGTGGCTAGCGGGGGACAATGAGCAGTTCTTC	CASSEWWLAGDNEQFF
16	once	TRBV14	TRBJ1-2	-	TGTGCCAGCAGCCTCCAGGGTGGGCGGCGTCCCTATGGCTACACCTTC	CASSLQGGRRPYGYTF
16	-	TRBV24-1	TRBJ2-3	TRBD2	TGTGCCACCAGTGATCTACTAGCGGGGGGGACAGATACGCAGTATTTT	CATSDLLAGGTDTQYF
15	-	TRBV10-3	TRBJ2-2	TRBD2	TGTGCCATCAGCCGGACTAGCGGAGTCACCGGGGAGCTGTTTTTT	CAISRTSGVTGELFF
13	-	TRBV29-1	TRBJ2-1	-	TGCAGCGCGGGGGCCAGGGGGGTTAATGAGCAGTTCTTC	CSAGARGVNEQFF
16	-	TRBV24-1	TRBJ1-2	-	TGTGCCACCAGTGATCCGGGGGGACGTCTAGGTTATGGCTACACCTTC	CATSDPGGRLGYGYTF
15	-	TRBV2	TRBJ2-5	TRBD2	TGTGCCAGCAGTGAAAACGGCCTAGCGGTCGAGACCCAGTACTTC	CASSENGLAVETQYF
14	-	TRBV13	TRBJ2-2	-	TGTGCCAGCACCATACAGGGCTACACCGGGGAGCTGTTTTTT	CASTIQGYTGELFF
16	-	TRBV5-6	TRBJ2-3	TRBD2	TGTGCCAGCAGCACCGGGGGGGTTCTTCGTAGAGATACGCAGTATTTT	CASSTGGVLRRDTQYF
13	-	TRBV12-3/TRBV12-4	TRBJ1-1	TRBD1	TGTGCCAGCAGACCCCAGGGGGGAACTGAAGCTTTCTTT	CASRPQGGTEAFF
13	-	TRBV9	TRBJ2-5	TRBD2	TGTGCCAGCAGCATAGGACTAGCGGAGACCCAGTACTTC	CASSIGLAETQYF
14	-	TRBV9	TRBJ1-5	-	TGTGCCAGCAGCGTAGTTGGGGAGTTTCAGCCCCAGCATTTT	CASSVVGEFQPQHF
12	-	TRBV12-3/TRBV12-4	TRBJ1-2	-	TGTGCCAGCAGCCCTTCTTTCTCGGGCTACACCTTC	CASSPSFSGYTF
12	-	TRBV5-6	TRBJ2-7	TRBD1	TGTGCCAGTGGACAGGGCTACGACGAGCAGTACTTC	CASGQGYDEQYF
14	few	TRBV5-5	TRBJ2-5	-	TGTGCCAGCAGGTTAGACAGCGCGCGTGAGACCCAGTACTTC	CASRLDSARETQYF
16	-	TRBV5-1	TRBJ1-1	TRBD1	TGCGCCAGCAGCTTGGAGGGACAGGGTTTCGGCACTGAAGCTTTCTTT	CASSLEGQGFGTEAFF
14	-	TRBV30	TRBJ1-2	TRBD1	TGTGCCTGGAGGGCTACCGGGACAGTCAATGGCTACACCTTC	CAWRATGTVNGYTF
13	-	TRBV7-9	TRBJ1-5	-	TGTGCCAGCAGCTTCGACGGGAATCAGCCCCAGCATTTT	CASSFDGNQPQHF
18	-	TRBV4-2	TRBJ2-7	TRBD1	TGTGCCAGCAGCCAAGTAGTCAGCGCAAACAGGGGGCCGGACGAGCAGTACTTC	CASSQVVSANRGPDEQYF
14	-	TRBV5-4	TRBJ2-7	TRBD2	TGTGCCAGCAGAATGAGCGGGGGGGCGGACGAGCAGTACTTC	CASRMSGGADEQYF